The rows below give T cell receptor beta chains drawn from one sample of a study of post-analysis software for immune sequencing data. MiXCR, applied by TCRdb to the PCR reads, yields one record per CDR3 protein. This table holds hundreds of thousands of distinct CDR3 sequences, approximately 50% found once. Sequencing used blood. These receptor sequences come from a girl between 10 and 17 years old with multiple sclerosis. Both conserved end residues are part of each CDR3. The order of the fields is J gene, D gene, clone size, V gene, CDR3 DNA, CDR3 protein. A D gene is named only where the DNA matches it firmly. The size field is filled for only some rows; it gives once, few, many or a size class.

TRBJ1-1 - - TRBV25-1 TGTGCCAGCAGTGAATTGAGGATGACTGAAGCTTTCTTT CASSELRMTEAFF
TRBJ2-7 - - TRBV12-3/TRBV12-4 TGTGCCAGCACCCTCGGGCTTAGCTCCTACGAGCAGTACTTC CASTLGLSSYEQYF
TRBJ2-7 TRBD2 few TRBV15 TGTGCCACCAGCAGAGTGGTAGCGGGCTCCTACGAGCAGTACTTC CATSRVVAGSYEQYF
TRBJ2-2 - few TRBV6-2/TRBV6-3 TGTGCCAGCAGTTACGTTACCGGGGAGCTGTTTTTT CASSYVTGELFF
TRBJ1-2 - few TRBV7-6 TGTGCCAGCAGCTTAGCGGGGGGCCAGGGCCATGGCTACACCTTC CASSLAGGQGHGYTF
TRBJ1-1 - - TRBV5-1 TGCGCCAGCAGCTCTCAGTCCAACACTGAAGCTTTCTTT CASSSQSNTEAFF
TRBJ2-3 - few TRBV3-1 TGTGCCAGCAGCCCCGACTGGGGCACAGATACGCAGTATTTT CASSPDWGTDTQYF
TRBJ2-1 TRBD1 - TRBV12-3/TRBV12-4 TGTGCCAGCAGTCAAACGGACAGGGGAGAGCAGTTCTTC CASSQTDRGEQFF
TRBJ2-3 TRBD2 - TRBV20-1 TGCAGTGCCGTCCCGGGACTAGCGGGAGGGCAGAGAGATACGCAGTATTTT CSAVPGLAGGQRDTQYF
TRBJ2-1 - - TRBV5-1 TGCGCCAGCAGCTTTCAAAACGGCAATGAGCAGTTCTTC CASSFQNGNEQFF
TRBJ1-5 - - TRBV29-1 TGCAGCGTTGGGGGCAATCAGCCCCAGCATTTT CSVGGNQPQHF
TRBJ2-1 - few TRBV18 TGTGCCAGCTCACCTACCAACAACGTGGATGAGCAGTTCTTC CASSPTNNVDEQFF
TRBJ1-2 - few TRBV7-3 TGTGCCAGCAGCTTAAATGGGAGGGCCGATGGCTACACCTTC CASSLNGRADGYTF
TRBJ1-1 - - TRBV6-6 TGTGCCAGCTGCGATGCAGGGAGGGACACTGAAGCTTTCTTT CASCDAGRDTEAFF
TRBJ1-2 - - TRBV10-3 TGTGCCATCAGTGATGATACCTGGACCGGCCCTAACTATGGCTACACCTTC CAISDDTWTGPNYGYTF
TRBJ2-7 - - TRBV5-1 TGCGCCAGCAGCTTGAAGCAGGGAAATACCTACGAGCAGTACTTC CASSLKQGNTYEQYF